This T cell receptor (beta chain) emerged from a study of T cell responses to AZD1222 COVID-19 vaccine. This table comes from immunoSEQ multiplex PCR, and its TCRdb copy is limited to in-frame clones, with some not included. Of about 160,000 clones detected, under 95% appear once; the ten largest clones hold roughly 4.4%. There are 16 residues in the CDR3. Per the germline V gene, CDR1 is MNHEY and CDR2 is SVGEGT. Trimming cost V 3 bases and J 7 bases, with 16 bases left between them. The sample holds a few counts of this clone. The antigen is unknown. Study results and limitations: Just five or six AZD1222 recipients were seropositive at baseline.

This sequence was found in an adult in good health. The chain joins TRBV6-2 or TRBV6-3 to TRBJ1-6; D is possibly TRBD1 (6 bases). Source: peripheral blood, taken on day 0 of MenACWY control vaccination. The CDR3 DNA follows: TGTGCCAGCAGTTATCCCCCTAGGAGGGGGAATTCACCCCTCCACTTT. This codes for CASSYPPRRGNSPLHF.